This TCR beta chain appears in the sequencing data of a study of T cells in Graves' hyperthyroidism and ophthalmopathy. The study, taken as a whole, reports: The blood repertoire included most of the expanded thyroid clonotypes above 0.001. Progression to ophthalmopathy was predicted a median of 6.5 months early.

TCR beta CDR3 sequences were amplified from RNA transcripts. TCR CDR3 regions were first amplified by RT-PCR with HTBI primers. Using its own MiXCR run on the multiplex PCR reads, TCRdb lists one record per CDR3 protein. The repertoire holds under 750,000 distinct CDR3 sequences, with about 19% as singletons. Per germline, CDR1 KGHDR and CDR2 SFDVKD. V dropped 3 bases and J dropped 1 base, with 13 bases sitting between them. There are 16 residues in the CDR3. These patients, aged 18 to 65, had recently diagnosed hyperthyroidism lasting under 2 months. Fresh peripheral blood, more than 8 ml of it, supplied the PBMCs. On this clonotype: What it binds is not known.

The chain joins TRBV24-1 to TRBJ2-3; D gene ambiguous. The specimen sequenced was blood. This sequence originates from a woman aged 45 to 65 with Graves' hyperthyroidism that later progressed to Graves' ophthalmopathy. The CDR3 region is CATSDHQTHGTDTQYF. The CDR3 DNA is TGTGCCACCAGTGATCACCAGACCCACGGCACAGATACGCAGTATTTT.